This T cell receptor (beta chain) derives from a study of T cell responses to AZD1222 COVID-19 vaccine. Study-wide results and limits: The peak T cell response came first, and repertoires were sampled only after it. Just six AZD1222 recipients tested seropositive at baseline. Close to half of spike-specific TCRs reportedly recognize unmutated variant regions.

As regards this clone: The antigen remains unidentified.

V lost 3 bases and J lost 4, with 12 bases in between. This CDR3 has 13 amino acids. In germline, CDR1 is SQVTM, CDR2 ANQGSEA. Sequenced by immunoSEQ multiplex PCR; TCRdb stores in-frame clones only, minus some. The sample includes roughly 28,000 clones, around 90% of them seen just once. This material consisted of peripheral blood, taken on day 0 of AZD1222 vaccination. The chain recombines TRBV29-1 with TRBJ1-1, with a weak D call TRBD1 (5 bases). The clonotype originates from an adult in good health. Written as DNA, the CDR3 is TGCAGCGTTGATCAGGGTAGGCGCACTGAAGCTTTCTTT. Protein sequence: CSVDQGRRTEAFF.